This T cell receptor (beta chain) came from a study of cytomegalovirus exposure and HLA in healthy donors. Both 60 Vbeta primers and 13 Jbeta primers went into the PCR. TCRdb's copy holds only in-frame clones and misses some; the assay was immunoSEQ multiplex PCR. The table includes more than 80,000 clones, 55% to 75% detected once. Germline loops: CDR1 MNHEY, CDR2 SMNVEV (reference sequence). The CDR3 contains 16 residues. V dropped 3 bases and J dropped 2; count of bases not matched to a gene: 3. Sequencing was carried out using PBMCs. The receptor was isolated from a man aged 60-69 years in good health and CMV-seronegative. The rearrangement joins TRBV27 to TRBJ2-1; 11 bases match TRBD2. The CDR3 loop reads CASSLGTSGPYNEQFF. Written as DNA, the CDR3 is TGTGCCAGCAGTTTGGGGACTAGCGGCCCCTACAATGAGCAGTTCTTC.